This TCR beta chain was profiled in a study of OX40 agonist ivuxolimab in advanced cancers. Overall study: A diagnosis of hepatocellular carcinoma, melanoma, renal cell or head and neck cancer was present in dose-escalation patients. Past anti-PD-1, anti-PD-L1 or anti-CTLA-4 therapy was accepted, and 40% had received some.

A remark on this clone: Its target is unknown.

Findings and caveats of the study: At 0.1 to 3.0 mg/kg, clonal expansion of CD4+ and CD8+ blood T cells had occurred by week 6.

The CDR3 contains 14 residues. Trimming pared 2 bases from V and 4 bases from J, leaving 10 bases between. From germline, CDR1 is SGHRS and CDR2 YFSETQ. The method was immunoSEQ multiplex PCR; TCRdb's version includes in-frame clones alone and lacks a portion of them. The sample lists some 79,000 clones, approximately 88% occurring once. The input for sequencing was CD4+ or CD8+ T cells sorted from blood, taken in a trial of the OX40 agonist ivuxolimab. This receptor was identified in an adult with an advanced solid tumor such as melanoma, head and neck, liver or kidney cancer. V and J are TRBV5-1 and TRBJ2-1, with D unclear. For the CDR3, the DNA is TGCGCCAGCAGCTTTGCCGCGCGGTACAATGAGCAGTTCTTC. Protein sequence: CASSFAARYNEQFF.